These 29 T cell receptor beta chains were sequenced from one sample in a study of cytomegalovirus exposure and HLA in healthy donors. Primers for the PCR totalled 60 Vbeta and 13 Jbeta. Profiling relied on immunoSEQ multiplex PCR, and the TCRdb table lists in-frame clones only, not all of them. The table lists 80,000 to 100,000 clones, about four fifths of them singletons. The sample comprised PBMCs. These receptors were obtained from a man aged 35 to 55 in good health and CMV-seropositive.

This clone was seen more than once but under ten times. The chain couples TRBV11-2 to TRBJ2-3, with 12 bases identical to TRBD2. The V and J ends lost 5 bases and 2 bases, in that order; junction bases with no gene match: 8. Per germline, CDR1 SGHAT and CDR2 FQNNGV. The CDR3 is made up of 17 amino acids. The CDR3 spells CASSPGTSGYFTDTQYF. Written as DNA, the CDR3 is TGTGCCAGCAGCCCCGGGACTAGCGGGTACTTCACAGATACGCAGTATTTT.

This clone was observed a handful of times. This chain joins TRBV15 and TRBJ1-1; D is uncertain. The V gene's germline CDR1 is LNHNV and CDR2 YYDKDF (reference sequence). The CDR3 runs 12 residues. Trimming removed 0 bases from V and 7 bases from J, with 6 bases in between. The CDR3 region is CATSRDAFEAFF. DNA of the CDR3: TGTGCCACCAGCAGAGATGCGTTTGAAGCTTTCTTT.

The V and J genes are TRBV10-3 and TRBJ1-2, with 7 positions matching TRBD1. CDR1 ENHRY and CDR2 SYGVKD come from the germline V gene. This CDR3 has 14 residues. The ends lost 3 bases at V and 5 bases at J; junction bases unmatched: 6. CDR3 in DNA: TGTGCCATCAGTGAACCGGGACAGAGTTATGGCTACACCTTC. It specifies CAISEPGQSYGYTF.

V and J are TRBV7-9 and TRBJ2-7; D gene unclear. The CDR3 totals 14 residues. The ends were cut back, 1 base at V and 7 bases at J, with 14 bases in the middle. Germline loops: CDR1 SEHNR, CDR2 FQNEAQ (reference sequence). CDR3 amino acids: CASSLVFAVREQYF. The CDR3 DNA follows: TGTGCCAGCAGCTTAGTTTTCGCGGTCCGGGAGCAGTACTTC.

A single count supports this clone. The rearrangement links TRBV6-5 to TRBJ2-7; D gene uncertain. The CDR3 consists of 14 residues. Trimming removed 0 bases from V and 0 bases from J, with 6 bases in between. Germline V gene data show CDR1 as MNHEY and CDR2 as SVGAGI. The CDR3 DNA sequence: TGTGCCAGCAGTTACTCGCACAGCTCCTACGAGCAGTACTTC. Translation gives CASSYSHSSYEQYF.

The V and J genes are TRBV7-6 and TRBJ1-4; D is uncertain. The CDR3 is made up of 13 amino acids. V gave up 5 bases and J gave up 0 bases, with 4 bases separating them. Germline assignment: CDR1 SGHVS and CDR2 FNYEAQ. In nucleotides, the CDR3 is TGTGCCAGCAGCACGGCAACTAATGAAAAACTGTTTTTT. It specifies CASSTATNEKLFF.

The chain is built from TRBV28 and TRBJ1-2, with 9 bases matching TRBD1. This CDR3 comprises 14 residues. V shed 3 bases and J 6 bases; nucleotides not matched to a gene: 5. Germline V gene lookup returns CDR1 MDHEN and CDR2 SYDVKM. As DNA, the CDR3 is TGTGCCAGCAGTTTGGGATGGACAGGGGATGGCTACACCTTC. Translated, it gives CASSLGWTGDGYTF.

J is TRBJ1-4 and V is TRBV19; TRBD1 aligns across 7 bases. Trimming removed 3 bases from V and 3 bases from J; junction bases left unmatched: 7. This CDR3 has 16 residues. Germline V CDR1 and CDR2: LNHDA, SQIVND (reference sequence). CDR3 in DNA: TGTGCCAGTAGTATCCCAGACAGGGCTGCTAATGAAAAACTGTTTTTT. This encodes CASSIPDRAANEKLFF. Supplemented by reference TRBV19 and TRBJ1-4, the full variable domain reads DGGITQSPKYLFRKEGQNVTLSCEQNLNHDAMYWYRQDPGQGLRLIYYSQIVNDFQKGDIAEGYSVSREKKESFPLTVTSAQKNPTAFYLCASSIPDRAANEKLFFGSGTQLSVL.

This clone was picked up a small number of times. This rearrangement joins TRBV5-5 to TRBJ2-1; 9 bases fit TRBD1. Germline assignment: CDR1 SGHKS and CDR2 YYEKEE (reference sequence). The V segment lost 4 bases and the J segment 6 bases; nucleotides outside the gene matches: 8. The CDR3 extends over 15 amino acids. CDR3: CASSNPGQGSNEQFF. As DNA, the CDR3 is TGTGCCAGCAGCAACCCGGGACAGGGAAGCAATGAGCAGTTCTTC.

V usage is TRBV18 and J usage is TRBJ1-5, with TRBD1 matching over 7 bases. This CDR3 is built from 15 residues. Germline lookup yields CDR1 KGHSH and CDR2 LQKENI. Unmatched junction bases numbered 3, after V lost 1 base and J lost 3 bases. As DNA, the CDR3 is TGTGCCAGCTCACCACGAGGGGGCGACAATCAGCCCCAGCATTTT. Translated: CASSPRGGDNQPQHF.

This chain connects TRBV6-1 to TRBJ1-5, with TRBD1 identical over 7 bases. This CDR3 has 14 amino acids. Per the germline V gene, CDR1 is MNHNS and CDR2 is SASEGT. The V and J ends lost 4 bases and 6 bases, in that order; junction bases with no gene match: 6. The DNA for the CDR3 is TGTGCCAGCAGTGGACGACAGGGCGGTCAGCCCCAGCATTTT. Translation: CASSGRQGGQPQHF.

This clone was counted between two and nine times. The chain links TRBV10-2 to TRBJ2-7; 7 positions match TRBD1. Germline-derived CDR1 and CDR2 are WSHSY and SAAADI. The length of the CDR3 is 15 residues. Trimming cost V 4 bases and J 5 bases; bases outside gene matches: 11. The CDR3: CASSGAHRGSNEQYF. In DNA, the CDR3 is TGCGCCAGCAGTGGAGCCCACAGGGGCAGCAACGAGCAGTACTTC.

This rearrangement joins TRBV4-1 to TRBJ1-2, with D possibly TRBD1 on 6 matching bases. Per germline, CDR1 MGHRA and CDR2 YSYEKL. Trimming pared 3 bases from V and 1 base from J, leaving 12 bases between. The CDR3 has 15 amino acids. As DNA, the CDR3 is TGCGCCAGCAGCCAGGGGGGGACATTTAACTATGGCTACACCTTC. The encoded protein is CASSQGGTFNYGYTF.

V gene TRBV2 combines with J gene TRBJ2-5, with D possibly TRBD2 on 7 matching bases. Near its end, the DNA agrees better with TRBJ2-7, so the J call may be wrong. The length of the CDR3 is 16 residues. The germline V gene has CDR1 SNHLY and CDR2 FYNNEI. In DNA, the CDR3 is TGTGCCAGCAGCCGGGGGGCAGGGTCCATCCGGGGCGAGCAGTACTTC. Encoded protein: CASSRGAGSIRGEQYF.

The chain recombines TRBV5-1 with TRBJ1-1; 7 positions match TRBD1. Trimming cost V 2 bases and J 3 bases; bases outside gene matches: 10. Germline CDR1 is SGHRS and CDR2 is YFSETQ. There are 16 residues in the CDR3. The CDR3 DNA is TGCGCCAGCAGCTTAGACCCCAGGGGGATCGACACTGAAGCTTTCTTT. Its protein product is CASSLDPRGIDTEAFF.

The chain links TRBV10-2 to TRBJ2-3, with D hard to call. The length of the CDR3 is 12 residues. CDR1 is WSHSY and CDR2 is SAAADI in the germline V gene. The V end lost 6 bases, the J end lost 4 bases, and 8 bases lay between the germline ends. The CDR3 nucleotides are TGCGCCAGCAGCCGCGCTCCAGATACGCAGTATTTT. Protein sequence: CASSRAPDTQYF.

The gene calls are TRBV10-3 and TRBJ1-1; the D gene is possibly TRBD1 (6 bases). The germline V gene has CDR1 ENHRY and CDR2 SYGVKD. CDR3 length equals 17 residues. Trimming left V 1 base short and J 0 bases short, with 15 bases between. In nucleotides, the CDR3 is TGTGCCATCAGTGAGTTGCTGACAGGTGGGATGAACACTGAAGCTTTCTTT. The encoded protein is CAISELLTGGMNTEAFF.

The chain employs TRBV9 and TRBJ1-6, with a tentative D call TRBD1 (5 bases). This CDR3 has 16 residues. The germline gives CDR1 SGDLS, CDR2 YYNGEE. V lost 0 bases and J 6 bases, leaving 13 bases between the germline ends. DNA of the CDR3: TGTGCCAGCAGCGTAGGGGCAGGTGGGGCTAATTCACCCCTCCACTTT. Amino acids: CASSVGAGGANSPLHF. The full variable domain, with the rest looked up from reference TRBV9 and TRBJ1-6, is DSGVTQTPKHLITATGQRVTLRCSPRSGDLSVYWYQQSLDQGLQFLIQYYNGEERAKGNILERFSAQQFPDLHSELNLSSLELGDSALYFCASSVGAGGANSPLHFGNGTRLTVT.

This chain joins TRBV5-6 and TRBJ2-3; possible D gene TRBD1, 5 bases. Germline-derived CDR1 and CDR2 are SGHDT and YYEEEE. The CDR3 has 15 amino acids. Trimming left V 1 base short and J 0 bases short, with 9 bases between. The CDR3 coding sequence is TGTGCCAGCAGCTTGACAGGAGTTAGCACAGATACGCAGTATTTT. It yields the protein CASSLTGVSTDTQYF.

The V call is TRBV28, the J call TRBJ1-4, with D unresolved. Between the trimmed V and J ends, which lost 7 bases and 6 bases, there was a span of 12 bases. Germline-derived CDR1 and CDR2 are MDHEN and SYDVKM. The CDR3 spans 13 residues. The CDR3 nucleotides are TGTGCCAGCACCGCCGGGTGGGATGAAAAACTGTTTTTT. Translation: CASTAGWDEKLFF. Based on the CDR3 plus reference TRBV28 and TRBJ1-4, the full variable domain is DVKVTQSSRYLVKRTGEKVFLECVQDMDHENMFWYRQDPGLGLRLIYFSYDVKMKEKGDIPEGYSVSREKKERFSLILESASTNQTSMYLCASTAGWDEKLFFGSGTQLSVL.

This clone has only a few counts. The chain carries TRBV27 and TRBJ1-3; 7 bases agree with TRBD1. The CDR3 has 14 residues. Trimming took 4 bases from V and 4 from J; bases not matched to a gene: 4. Looked up from germline, CDR1 is MNHEY and CDR2 is SMNVEV (reference sequence). CDR3 coding DNA: TGTGCCAGCAGTTCGACAGGGAGAGGAAACACCATATATTTT. Protein sequence: CASSSTGRGNTIYF.

The chain recombines TRBV19 with TRBJ2-2, with 7 bases aligning to TRBD2. The CDR3 consists of 14 residues. The germline CDR1 and CDR2 sequences are LNHDA and SQIVND (reference sequence). The trim removed 5 bases at V and 8 bases at J, leaving 8 bases unmatched. CDR3: CASSPRGDRGELFF. CDR3 nucleotide sequence: TGTGCCAGTAGTCCCCGGGGGGACCGTGGGGAGCTGTTTTTT.

J is TRBJ1-2 and V is TRBV6-1; D call uncertain. Trimming removed 7 bases from V and 7 bases from J, with 13 bases in between. CDR3 length: 12 amino acids. Germline loops: CDR1 MNHNS, CDR2 SASEGT. Here the CDR3 reads CASTLDRGGYTF. The CDR3 nucleotides read TGTGCCAGCACTCTCGACCGGGGTGGCTACACCTTC.

CDR3 protein: CASSESDRDYGYTF. The CDR3 DNA reads as TGTGCCAGCAGTGAATCTGACAGGGACTATGGCTACACCTTC. The chain uses TRBV2 and TRBJ1-2; 7 nucleotides agree with TRBD1. Germline-derived CDR1 and CDR2 are SNHLY and FYNNEI. The CDR3 is 14 residues long. The ends lost 2 bases at V and 3 bases at J; junction bases unmatched: 3.

This clone showed up just a few times. The rearrangement uses TRBV29-1 and TRBJ1-1, with D possibly matching TRBD1 (5 bases). The germline V gene has CDR1 SQVTM and CDR2 ANQGSEA. V shed 5 bases and J shed 5 bases, with 12 bases lying between them. CDR3 length: 12 amino acids. CDR3 amino acids: CSVRGEITEAFF. The CDR3 DNA reads as TGCAGCGTTCGGGGGGAGATTACTGAAGCTTTCTTT.

As for this clone: One end of the junction is discordant with germline, which a read error may explain. CDR3: CASSAGTGFSGANGLTF. CDR3 in DNA: TGTGCCAGCAGCGCCGGGACAGGCTTCTCTGGGGCCAACGGCCTGACTTTC. The V gene is TRBV7-8, the J gene TRBJ2-6, with 8 bases lining up with TRBD1. Germline V gene lookup returns CDR1 SGHVS and CDR2 FQNEAQ. The CDR3 spans 17 residues. The whole variable domain, filled in from reference TRBV7-8 and TRBJ2-6, reads GAGVSQSPRYKVAKRGQDVALRCDPISGHVSLFWYQQALGQGPEFLTYFQNEAQLDKSGLPSDRFFAERPEGSVSTLKIQRTQQEDSAVYLCASSAGTGFSGANGLTFGAGSRLTVL.

The V gene is TRBV7-3, the J gene TRBJ1-1; possible D gene TRBD1, 6 bases. There are 16 residues in the CDR3. CDR1 SGHTA and CDR2 FQGTGA come from the germline V gene. V gave up 4 bases and J gave up 10 bases, with 25 bases separating them. CDR3 protein: CASSSYPGQRPSIAFF. Here the CDR3 DNA reads TGTGCCAGCAGCTCCTACCCGGGACAAAGACCCTCGATAGCTTTCTTT.

This clone showed up just a few times. The V gene is TRBV9, the J gene TRBJ2-7; D might be TRBD2 (5 bases). Between the trimmed V and J ends, which lost 3 bases and 3 bases, there was a span of 13 bases. This CDR3 region has 14 residues. Germline CDR1 is SGDLS and CDR2 is YYNGEE. The DNA for the CDR3 is TGTGCCAGCAGCGCCTCCGGGAACTACTACGAGCAGTACTTC. Translating it yields CASSASGNYYEQYF. Full variable domain (outside the CDR3, taken from reference TRBV9 and TRBJ2-7): DSGVTQTPKHLITATGQRVTLRCSPRSGDLSVYWYQQSLDQGLQFLIQYYNGEERAKGNILERFSAQQFPDLHSELNLSSLELGDSALYFCASSASGNYYEQYFGPGTRLTVT.

The rearrangement joins TRBV7-9 to TRBJ2-2; a possible D gene is TRBD1 (6 bases). CDR1 and CDR2 (germline): SEHNR, FQNEAQ (reference sequence). The CDR3 totals 14 residues. V lost 3 bases and J lost 6, with 11 bases in between. Here the CDR3 reads CASSLGAEAGELFF. CDR3 sequence (DNA): TGTGCCAGCAGCTTGGGGGCGGAGGCCGGGGAGCTGTTTTTT.